The clone carrying this T cell receptor (beta chain) turned up a few times. The study recruited people aged roughly 18 to 100 years across around 23 US areas. The study assigned cohorts using participant-reported clinical history. People in the exposed group encountered a COVID-19 case within 2 weeks before entering the study. Original handling: Amplified reference gene primers provided the basis for estimating nucleated cell counts. Using immunoSEQ multiplex PCR, the repertoire was profiled, and TCRdb retains in-frame clones only, with some absent. V and J calls plus clone size are reproduced from that table; the DNA served to infer D and trimming. The sample consists of about 430,000 clones, over 75% of them appearing once. The CDR3 covers 19 residues. In germline, CDR1 is SNHLY, CDR2 FYNNEI. J was trimmed by 5 bases and V by 1 base; bases with no gene match: 10. The sample belongs to a study of blood T cell repertoires in COVID-19.

The sequenced sample consisted of PBMCs or T cells enriched from blood (not recorded which). The chain couples TRBV2 to TRBJ2-2; 13 bases match TRBD2. This clonotype originated in a woman between 18 and 30 years old who had been exposed to COVID-19. CDR3 in amino acids: CASSEGPGLAGVGTGELFF. As DNA, the CDR3 is TGTGCCAGCAGTGAAGGGCCAGGACTAGCGGGAGTGGGTACCGGGGAGCTGTTTTTT.